The clone carrying this T cell receptor (beta chain) has just a few counts. Its antigen remains unknown. These data come from a study of T-cell memory formation after mild COVID-19. Study-wide results and caveats: Nothing showed for sure that second-wave clones peaking on day 37 were SARS-CoV-2 specific.

TCRdb analysed the 5' RACE reads with MiXCR anew, one entry per CDR3 protein. The data show some 190,000 distinct CDR3 sequences, about a sixth seen once. This clonotype was obtained from an adult woman who had mild COVID-19 (a few samples of this study predate the infection). Cell type and time point are not known. The source material was PBMCs or a T cell subset sorted from them (not recorded which).

CDR3 in amino acids: CASTPMGKTSGSTDTQYF. As DNA, the CDR3 is TGTGCCAGCACACCAATGGGAAAGACTAGCGGGAGCACAGATACGCAGTATTTT. The J gene is TRBJ2-3, the V gene TRBV12-3 or TRBV12-4, with 10 bases aligning to TRBD2. The ends lost 7 bases at V and 0 bases at J; junction bases unmatched: 13. The CDR3 sequence is 18 residues long.